This T cell receptor beta chain appears in the sequencing data of a study of shared clonotypes between healthy human individuals. Investigators divided CD4+ cells into CD45RA+ naive and CD45RA-negative memory subsets. The study, taken as a whole, reports: Roughly 5% was the fraction of naive CD4 clonotypes found shared across several donors. Naive subsets, compared against memory subsets, generally had larger estimated richness values.

Germline CDR1 SGHVS, CDR2 FNYEAQ. The CDR3 totals 15 residues. Trimming pared 5 bases from V and 6 bases from J, leaving 20 bases between. With regard to this clone: Its antigen is not known.

Assay execution took place at the deep level. TCRdb's table, derived via immunoSEQ multiplex PCR, lists solely in-frame clones and lacks some. The table includes 1.5 million to 1.9 million clones, 95% to 99% detected once. Sequences were obtained from naive CD4+ T cells sorted from blood. Indicated subset: CD45RA+ positively selected. The TCR originated in a man aged 25 to 45 in good health. The gene calls are TRBV7-6 and TRBJ2-7, with D possibly TRBD2 on 5 matching bases. CDR3 bases: TGTGCCAGCAGCGATCGTACTAGAGTTGCGGCCGAGCAGTACTTC. It specifies CASSDRTRVAAEQYF.